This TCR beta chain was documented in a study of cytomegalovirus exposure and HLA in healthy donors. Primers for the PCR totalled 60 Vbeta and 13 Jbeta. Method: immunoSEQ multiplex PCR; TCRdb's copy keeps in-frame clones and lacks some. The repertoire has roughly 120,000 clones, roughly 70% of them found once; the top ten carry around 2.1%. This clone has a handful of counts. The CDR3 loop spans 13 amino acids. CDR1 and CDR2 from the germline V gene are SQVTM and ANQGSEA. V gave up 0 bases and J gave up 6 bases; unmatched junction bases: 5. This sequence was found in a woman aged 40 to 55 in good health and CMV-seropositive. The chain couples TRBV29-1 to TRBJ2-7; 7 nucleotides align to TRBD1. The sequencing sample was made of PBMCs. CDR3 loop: CSVEDDRVGEQYF. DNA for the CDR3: TGCAGCGTTGAAGACGACAGGGTCGGCGAGCAGTACTTC.